This T cell receptor (beta chain) was sequenced for a study of shared clonotypes between healthy human individuals. Method: immunoSEQ multiplex PCR; TCRdb's copy keeps in-frame clones and lacks some. The table records 450,000 to 500,000 clones, roughly 80% of them present only once. Unmatched junction bases numbered 3, after V lost 3 bases and J lost 2 bases. In germline, CDR1 is SGHTA, CDR2 FQGTGA. This CDR3 is 15 amino acids long. The receptor was isolated from a woman in her thirties or forties in good health. Some clones in this sample may be carry-over from other donors' samples. The sample comprised PBMCs. The V call is TRBV7-3, the J call TRBJ2-3; the match to TRBD1 covers 9 bases. The CDR3 DNA follows: TGTGCCAGCAGCTTCGGGACAGGGTACACAGATACGCAGTATTTT. This codes for CASSFGTGYTDTQYF.